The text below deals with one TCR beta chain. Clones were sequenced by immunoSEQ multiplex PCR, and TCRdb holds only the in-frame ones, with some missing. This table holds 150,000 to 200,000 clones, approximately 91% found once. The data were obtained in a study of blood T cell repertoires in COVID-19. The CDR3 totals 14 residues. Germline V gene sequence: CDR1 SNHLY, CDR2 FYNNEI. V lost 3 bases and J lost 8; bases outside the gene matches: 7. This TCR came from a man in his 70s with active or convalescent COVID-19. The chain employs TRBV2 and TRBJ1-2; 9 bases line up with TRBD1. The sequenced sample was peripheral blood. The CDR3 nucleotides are TGTGCCAGCAGTGACAGGACAGGGGTTTTGGGCTACACCTTC. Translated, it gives CASSDRTGVLGYTF.